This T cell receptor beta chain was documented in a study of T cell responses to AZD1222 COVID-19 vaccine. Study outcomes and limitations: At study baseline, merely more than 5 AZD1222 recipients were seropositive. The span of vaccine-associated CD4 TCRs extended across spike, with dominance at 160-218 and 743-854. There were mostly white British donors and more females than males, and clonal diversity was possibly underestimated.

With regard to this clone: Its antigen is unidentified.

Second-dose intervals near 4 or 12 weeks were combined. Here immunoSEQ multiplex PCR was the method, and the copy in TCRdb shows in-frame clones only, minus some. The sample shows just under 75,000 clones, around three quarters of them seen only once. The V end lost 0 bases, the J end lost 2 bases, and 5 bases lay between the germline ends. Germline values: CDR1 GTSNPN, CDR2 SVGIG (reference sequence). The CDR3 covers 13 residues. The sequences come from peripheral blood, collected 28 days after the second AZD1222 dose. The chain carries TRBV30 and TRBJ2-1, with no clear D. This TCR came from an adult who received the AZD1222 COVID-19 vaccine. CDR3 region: CAWSVKAYNEQFF. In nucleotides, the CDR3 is TGTGCCTGGAGTGTGAAAGCCTACAATGAGCAGTTCTTC.